Following are 10 T cell receptor beta chains from one sample sequenced in a study of T cell repertoires in cytomegalovirus infection. TCRdb reprocessed the reads with MiXCR, giving one entry per CDR3 protein. This table has about 530,000 distinct CDR3 sequences, about 25% appearing once. The sample was PBMCs. The receptor source for this set is a human donor in good health (CMV status not recorded). Some clones in this sample may be carry-over from other donors' samples.

CDR3 sequence: CSVGSPRVTDTQYF. CDR3 bases: TGCAGCGTTGGTAGTCCGCGAGTTACAGATACGCAGTATTTT. The chain recombines TRBV29-1 with TRBJ2-3; no clear D. CDR1 is SQVTM, CDR2 ANQGSEA, per germline. V was clipped by 4 bases and J by 3 bases, with 14 bases between them. This CDR3 spans 14 amino acids.

The V and J genes are TRBV20-1 and TRBJ2-1; TRBD2 matches 9 bases. The junction had 5 bases not matched to a gene; V was cut back by 3 bases and J by 2 bases. Germline loops: CDR1 DFQATT, CDR2 SNEGSKA (reference sequence). The CDR3 runs 15 residues. The CDR3 DNA is TGCAGTGCTAGTGATAGCGGGAGCGCCTACAATGAGCAGTTCTTC. It yields the protein CSASDSGSAYNEQFF.

This chain joins TRBV12-3 or TRBV12-4 and TRBJ1-2; D call uncertain. The CDR3 covers 14 residues. Trimming took 3 bases from V and 1 from J, leaving 9 bases between them. The CDR3 bases are TGTGCCAGCAGTTTGGATTCGGTTAACTATGGCTACACCTTC. Translation gives CASSLDSVNYGYTF.

This clonotype was seen a few times. The J gene is TRBJ2-7, the V gene TRBV27; 8 nucleotides match TRBD2. The germline V gene has CDR1 MNHEY and CDR2 SMNVEV (reference sequence). V trimming: 4 bases; J trimming: 1 base; junction bases outside the gene matches: 9. The CDR3 is 16 residues long. The CDR3 region is CASSSRAGVRSYEQYV. CDR3 nucleotides: TGTGCCAGCAGTTCCCGAGCGGGAGTACGGTCCTACGAGCAGTACGTC.

This clonotype was detected only a few times. This chain connects TRBV7-2 to TRBJ2-1; TRBD1 matches at 7 bases. The germline V gene has CDR1 SGHTA and CDR2 FQGNSA. Unmatched junction bases numbered 9, after V lost 0 bases and J lost 7 bases. CDR3 length: 16 amino acids. The DNA of the CDR3 is TGTGCCAGCAGCTTAGCCAGCGACAGGGTCCAAAATGAGCAGTTCTTC. Translation: CASSLASDRVQNEQFF.

The rearrangement links TRBV7-6 to TRBJ2-5; TRBD1 matches 10 bases. V lost 1 base, J lost 3 bases, and 2 bases stayed unmatched. The CDR3 covers 15 residues. From germline, CDR1 is SGHVS and CDR2 FNYEAQ. CDR3 residues: CASSLGQGAKETQYF. CDR3 DNA sequence: TGTGCCAGCAGCTTAGGACAGGGGGCAAAAGAGACCCAGTACTTC.

This clonotype occurred a few times. This chain connects TRBV7-9 to TRBJ2-1, with D unclear. Trimming stripped 5 bases from V and 5 bases from J, with 13 bases between. The germline CDR1 and CDR2 sequences are SEHNR and FQNEAQ (reference sequence). The CDR3 is made up of 14 amino acids. Written as DNA, the CDR3 is TGTGCCAGCAGCGGTGGAGACACAAACAATGAGCAGTTCTTC. Translation: CASSGGDTNNEQFF.

Worth noting for this clonotype: Because the CDR3 is missing its conserved closing phenylalanine or tryptophan, this is likely a read error. The chain uses TRBV9 and TRBJ2-1; 10 bases match TRBD2. V lost 3 bases to trimming and J lost 5 bases; unmatched junction nucleotides: 8. This CDR3 region has 16 residues. Germline values: CDR1 SGDLS, CDR2 YYNGEE. CDR3 DNA sequence: TGTGCCAGCAGCGCGTACGGGACTAGCGAACACAATGAGCAGTTCTTA. Amino acids: CASSAYGTSEHNEQFL.

This clonotype was seen a handful of times. The rearrangement joins TRBV20-1 to TRBJ2-1; no reliable D call. Looked up from germline, CDR1 is DFQATT and CDR2 is SNEGSKA (reference sequence). There are 13 residues in the CDR3. Trimming took off 3 bases at V and 0 bases at J, with 6 bases between the two ends. The CDR3 region is CSARGLSYNEQFF. The CDR3 DNA is TGCAGTGCTAGGGGTCTCTCCTACAATGAGCAGTTCTTC.

The chain has TRBV12-3 or TRBV12-4 and TRBJ2-6; D uncertain. This CDR3 has 17 amino acids. Trimming left V 5 bases short and J 2 bases short, with 16 bases between. As DNA, the CDR3 is TGTGCCAGCAGTCCACTCAGGTCCGGTGCTGGGGCCAACGTCCTGACTTTC. Amino acids: CASSPLRSGAGANVLTF.